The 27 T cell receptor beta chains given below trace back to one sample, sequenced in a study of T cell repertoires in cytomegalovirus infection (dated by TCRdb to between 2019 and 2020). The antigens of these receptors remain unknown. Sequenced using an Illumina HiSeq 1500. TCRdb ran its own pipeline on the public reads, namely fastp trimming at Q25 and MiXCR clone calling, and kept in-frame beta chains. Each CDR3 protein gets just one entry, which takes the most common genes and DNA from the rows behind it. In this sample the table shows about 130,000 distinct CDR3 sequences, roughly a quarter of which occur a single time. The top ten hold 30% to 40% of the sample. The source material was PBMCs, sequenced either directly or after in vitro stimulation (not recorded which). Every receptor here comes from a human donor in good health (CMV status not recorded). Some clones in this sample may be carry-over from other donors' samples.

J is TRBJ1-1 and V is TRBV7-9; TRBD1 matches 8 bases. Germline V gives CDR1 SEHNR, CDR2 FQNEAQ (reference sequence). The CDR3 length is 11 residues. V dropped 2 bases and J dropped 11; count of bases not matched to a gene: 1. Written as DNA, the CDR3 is TGTGCCAGCAGCTTAACAGGGGGGGCTTTCTTT. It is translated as CASSLTGGAFF.

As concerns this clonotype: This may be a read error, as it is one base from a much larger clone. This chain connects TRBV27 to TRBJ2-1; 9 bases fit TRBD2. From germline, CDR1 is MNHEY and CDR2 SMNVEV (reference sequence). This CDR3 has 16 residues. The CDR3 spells CASSLLSGSSYNKQFF. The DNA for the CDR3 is TGTGCCAGCAGTTTACTTAGCGGGAGCTCCTACAATAAGCAGTTCTTC.

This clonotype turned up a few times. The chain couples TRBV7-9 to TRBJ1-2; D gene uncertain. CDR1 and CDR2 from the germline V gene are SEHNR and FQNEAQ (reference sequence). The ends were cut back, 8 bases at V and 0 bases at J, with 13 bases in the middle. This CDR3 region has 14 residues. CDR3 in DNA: TGTGCCAGCGAAGATCAGCAACCTAACTATGGCTACACCTTC. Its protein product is CASEDQQPNYGYTF.

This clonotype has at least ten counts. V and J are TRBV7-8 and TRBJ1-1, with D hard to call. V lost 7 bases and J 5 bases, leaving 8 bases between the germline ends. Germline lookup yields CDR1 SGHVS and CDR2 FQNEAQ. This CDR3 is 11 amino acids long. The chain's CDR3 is CASKFRTEAFF. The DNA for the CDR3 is TGTGCCAGCAAGTTTCGAACTGAAGCTTTCTTT.

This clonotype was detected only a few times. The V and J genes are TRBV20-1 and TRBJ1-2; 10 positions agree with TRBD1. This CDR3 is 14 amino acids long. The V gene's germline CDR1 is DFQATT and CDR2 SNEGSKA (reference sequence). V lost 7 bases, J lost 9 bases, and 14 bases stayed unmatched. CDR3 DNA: TGCAGTGGAAGGGAGGACAGGGGGTCCCCCCGCTACACCTTC. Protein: CSGREDRGSPRYTF.

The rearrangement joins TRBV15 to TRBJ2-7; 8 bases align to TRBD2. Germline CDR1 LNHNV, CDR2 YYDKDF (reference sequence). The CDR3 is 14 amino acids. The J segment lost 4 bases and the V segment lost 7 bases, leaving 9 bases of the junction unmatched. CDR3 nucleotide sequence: TGTGCCACCACCCCGGGGGGGGGGCTTTACGAGCAGTACTTC. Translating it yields CATTPGGGLYEQYF.

CDR3 sequence reads: CASSQVWGAADTQYF. The CDR3 region has the DNA TGTGCCAGCAGCCAAGTTTGGGGGGCGGCAGATACGCAGTATTTT. J is TRBJ2-3 and V is TRBV14; TRBD1 or TRBD2 may be the D gene (6 bases each). V gave up 1 base and J gave up 4 bases, with 12 bases separating them. Germline V gene data show CDR1 as SGHDN and CDR2 as FVKESK. This CDR3 is 15 amino acids long. The full variable domain, in which reference TRBV14 and TRBJ2-3 provide the parts outside the CDR3, is EAGVTQFPSHSVIEKGQTVTLRCDPISGHDNLYWYRRVMGKEIKFLLHFVKESKQDESGMPNNRFLAERTGGTYSTLKVQPAELEDSGVYFCASSQVWGAADTQYFGPGTRLTVL.

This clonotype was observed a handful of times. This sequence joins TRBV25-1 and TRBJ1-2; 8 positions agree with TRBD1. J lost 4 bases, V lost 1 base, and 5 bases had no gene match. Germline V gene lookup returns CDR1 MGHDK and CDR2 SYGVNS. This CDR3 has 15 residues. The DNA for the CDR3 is TGTGCCAGCAGTGAATTAACAGGGGGGTCCTATGGCTACACCTTC. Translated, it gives CASSELTGGSYGYTF.

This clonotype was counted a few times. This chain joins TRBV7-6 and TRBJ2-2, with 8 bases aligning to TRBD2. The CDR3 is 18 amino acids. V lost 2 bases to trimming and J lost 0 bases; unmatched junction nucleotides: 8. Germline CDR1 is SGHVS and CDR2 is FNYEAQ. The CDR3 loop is CASSLYFAGRANTGELFF. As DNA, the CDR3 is TGTGCCAGCAGCTTATATTTCGCCGGGAGGGCGAACACCGGGGAGCTGTTTTTT. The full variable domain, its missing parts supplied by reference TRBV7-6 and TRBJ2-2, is GAGVSQSPRYKVTKRGQDVALRCDPISGHVSLYWYRQALGQGPEFLTYFNYEAQQDKSGLPNDRFSAERPEGSISTLTIQRTEQRDSAMYRCASSLYFAGRANTGELFFGEGSRLTVL.

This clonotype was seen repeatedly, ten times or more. In DNA form, the CDR3 reads TGTGCCAGCACCCGACAGGGAAGCCAAGAGACCCAGTACTTC. This encodes CASTRQGSQETQYF. This chain uses TRBV7-2 with TRBJ2-5, with 7 bases aligning to TRBD1. Losses at the gene ends were 7 bases for V and 1 base for J; bases not matched to a gene: 6. The CDR3 consists of 14 residues. Germline V lookup: CDR1 SGHTA, CDR2 FQGNSA.

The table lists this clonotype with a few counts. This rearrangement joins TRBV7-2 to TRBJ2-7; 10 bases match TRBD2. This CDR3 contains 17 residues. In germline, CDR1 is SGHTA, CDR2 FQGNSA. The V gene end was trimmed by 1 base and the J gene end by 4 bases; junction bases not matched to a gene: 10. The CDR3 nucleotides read TGTGCCAGCAGCTTAGGTGTGGGAGCGGGGGGGGGATACGAGCAGTACGTC. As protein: CASSLGVGAGGGYEQYV.

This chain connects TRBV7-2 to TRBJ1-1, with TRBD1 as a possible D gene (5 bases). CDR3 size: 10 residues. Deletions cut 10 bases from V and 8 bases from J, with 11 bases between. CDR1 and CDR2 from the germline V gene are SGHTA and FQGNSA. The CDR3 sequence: CAISTAEAFF. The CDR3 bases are TGTGCCATCTCGACAGCCGAAGCTTTCTTT.

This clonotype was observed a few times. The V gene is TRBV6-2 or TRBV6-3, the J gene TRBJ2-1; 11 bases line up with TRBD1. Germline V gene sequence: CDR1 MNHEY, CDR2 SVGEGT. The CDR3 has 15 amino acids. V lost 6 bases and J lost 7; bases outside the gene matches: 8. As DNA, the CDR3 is TGTGCCAGCAGCGGACAGGGGGCCAAAGGGAATGAGCAGTTCTTC. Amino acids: CASSGQGAKGNEQFF.

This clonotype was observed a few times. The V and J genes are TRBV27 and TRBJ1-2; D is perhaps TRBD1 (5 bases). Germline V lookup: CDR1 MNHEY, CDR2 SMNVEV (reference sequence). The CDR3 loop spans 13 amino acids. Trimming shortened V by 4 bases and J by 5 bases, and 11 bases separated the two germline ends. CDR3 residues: CASSSHGGYGYTF. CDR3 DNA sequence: TGTGCCAGCAGTTCCCACGGGGGTTATGGCTACACCTTC.

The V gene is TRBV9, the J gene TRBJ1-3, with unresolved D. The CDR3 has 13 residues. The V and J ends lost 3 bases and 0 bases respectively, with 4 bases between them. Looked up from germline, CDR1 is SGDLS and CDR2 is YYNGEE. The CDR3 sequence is CASSGTSGNTIYF. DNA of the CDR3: TGTGCCAGCAGCGGTACCTCTGGAAACACCATATATTTT.

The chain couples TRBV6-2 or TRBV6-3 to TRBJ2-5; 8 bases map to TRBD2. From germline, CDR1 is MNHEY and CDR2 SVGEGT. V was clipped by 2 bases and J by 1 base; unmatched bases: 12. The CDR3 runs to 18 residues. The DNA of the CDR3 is TGTGCCAGCAGTTACGGGCGGGTAGCGGGATCCGCCCAAGAGACCCAGTACTTC. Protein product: CASSYGRVAGSAQETQYF.

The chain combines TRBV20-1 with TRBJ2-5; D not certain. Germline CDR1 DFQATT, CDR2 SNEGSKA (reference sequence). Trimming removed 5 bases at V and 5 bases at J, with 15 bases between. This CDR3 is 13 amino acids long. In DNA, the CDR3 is TGCAGTGCTCGGACGGACGGGTGGGAGACCCAGTACTTC. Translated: CSARTDGWETQYF.

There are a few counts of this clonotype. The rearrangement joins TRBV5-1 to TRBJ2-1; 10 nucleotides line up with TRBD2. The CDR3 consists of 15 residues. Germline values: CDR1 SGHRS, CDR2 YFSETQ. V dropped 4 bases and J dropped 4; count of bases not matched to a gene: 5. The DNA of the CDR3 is TGCGCCAGCAGCACGACTAGCGGGCGTTACAATGAGCAGTTCTTC. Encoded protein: CASSTTSGRYNEQFF.

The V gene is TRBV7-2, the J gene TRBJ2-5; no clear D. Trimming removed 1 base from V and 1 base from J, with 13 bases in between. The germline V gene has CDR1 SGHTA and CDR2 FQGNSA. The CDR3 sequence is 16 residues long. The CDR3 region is CASSLVFSPRQETQYF. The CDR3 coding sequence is TGTGCCAGCAGCTTAGTATTCTCCCCCCGCCAAGAGACCCAGTACTTC.

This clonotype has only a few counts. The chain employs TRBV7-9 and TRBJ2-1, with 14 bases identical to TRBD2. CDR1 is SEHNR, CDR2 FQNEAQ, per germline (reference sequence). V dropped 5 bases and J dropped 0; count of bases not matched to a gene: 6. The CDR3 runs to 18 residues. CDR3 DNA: TGTGCCAGCAGCGACGGGACTAGCGGGGGCAGCTCCTACAATGAGCAGTTCTTC. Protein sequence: CASSDGTSGGSSYNEQFF.

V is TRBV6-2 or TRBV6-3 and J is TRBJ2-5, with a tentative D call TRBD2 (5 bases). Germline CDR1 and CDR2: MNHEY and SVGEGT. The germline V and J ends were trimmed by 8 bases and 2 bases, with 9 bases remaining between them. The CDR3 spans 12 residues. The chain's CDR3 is CASRGRQETQYF. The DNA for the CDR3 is TGTGCCAGCCGAGGGCGGCAAGAGACCCAGTACTTC.

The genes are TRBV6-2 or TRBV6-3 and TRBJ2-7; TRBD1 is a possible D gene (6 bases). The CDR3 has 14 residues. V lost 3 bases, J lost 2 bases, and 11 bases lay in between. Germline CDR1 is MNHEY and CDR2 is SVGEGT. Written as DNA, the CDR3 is TGTGCCAGCAGTTATGCCGGGACAACCTACGAGCAGTACGTC. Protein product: CASSYAGTTYEQYV.

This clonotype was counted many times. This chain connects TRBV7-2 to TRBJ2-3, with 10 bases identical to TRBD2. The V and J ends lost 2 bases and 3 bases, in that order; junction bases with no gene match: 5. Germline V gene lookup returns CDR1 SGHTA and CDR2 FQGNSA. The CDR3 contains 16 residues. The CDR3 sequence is CASSLTSLAGTDTQYF. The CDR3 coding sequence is TGTGCCAGCAGCTTAACATCACTAGCGGGAACAGATACGCAGTATTTT.

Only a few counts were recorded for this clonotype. The CDR3 loop reads CASSELTATNEKLFF. DNA for the CDR3: TGTGCCAGCAGCGAGCTGACCGCAACTAATGAAAAACTGTTTTTT. The chain couples TRBV7-8 to TRBJ1-4, with D hard to call. The CDR3 covers 15 residues. Germline V gene data show CDR1 as SGHVS and CDR2 as FQNEAQ. Trimming left V 5 bases short and J 0 bases short, with 10 bases between.

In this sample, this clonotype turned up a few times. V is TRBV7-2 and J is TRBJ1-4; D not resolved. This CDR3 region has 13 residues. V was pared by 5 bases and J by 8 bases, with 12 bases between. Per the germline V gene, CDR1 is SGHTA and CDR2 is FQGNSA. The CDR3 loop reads CASSPGSGEKLFF. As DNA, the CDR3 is TGTGCCAGCAGCCCCGGGTCGGGAGAAAAACTGTTTTTT.

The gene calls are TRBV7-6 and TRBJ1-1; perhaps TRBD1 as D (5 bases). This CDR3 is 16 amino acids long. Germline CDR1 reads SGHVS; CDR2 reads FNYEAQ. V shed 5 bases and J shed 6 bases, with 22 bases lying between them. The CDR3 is CASSPTLPLEGPEAFF. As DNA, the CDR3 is TGTGCCAGCAGCCCCACCCTCCCCCTTGAGGGGCCTGAAGCTTTCTTT.

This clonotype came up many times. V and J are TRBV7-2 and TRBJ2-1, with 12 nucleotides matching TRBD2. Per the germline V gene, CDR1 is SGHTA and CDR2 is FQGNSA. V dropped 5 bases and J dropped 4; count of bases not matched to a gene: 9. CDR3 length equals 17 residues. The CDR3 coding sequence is TGTGCCAGCAGCCCGTCCCTAGCGGGAGGGAGTTACAATGAGCAGTTCTTC. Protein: CASSPSLAGGSYNEQFF.